This T cell receptor beta chain was sequenced in a study of T cells in Graves' hyperthyroidism and ophthalmopathy. Looked up from germline, CDR1 is MNHEY and CDR2 is SMNVEV (reference sequence). The CDR3 is 16 amino acids. Trimming removed 4 bases from V and 0 bases from J, with 13 bases in between. Patients were excluded for uncontrolled infection, other autoimmune disease, pregnancy or lactation. RNA transcripts provided the source from which TCR beta CDR3 regions were amplified. A set of HTBI primers served as the primers for a first-round RT-PCR of the TCR CDR3. TCRdb itself ran the multiplex PCR reads through MiXCR, one entry per CDR3 protein. The data contain a few hundred thousand distinct CDR3 sequences, around 14% of them singletons. General study findings and limits: In the analysis, a 13 V-J model separated ophthalmopathy from stable hyperthyroidism. Most clonotypes that expanded in the thyroid above 0.001 also showed up in blood. Prediction of ophthalmopathy progression came a median roughly 6.4 months pre-onset.

To note about this clonotype: Its specificity is not known.

The sequence was obtained from a young woman with Graves' hyperthyroidism. The rearrangement uses TRBV27 and TRBJ1-5; possibly TRBD1 for D (5 bases). The source material was blood. The DNA for the CDR3 is TGTGCCAGCAGTTCAGGACGGGACTATAGCAATCAGCCCCAGCATTTT. It specifies CASSSGRDYSNQPQHF.